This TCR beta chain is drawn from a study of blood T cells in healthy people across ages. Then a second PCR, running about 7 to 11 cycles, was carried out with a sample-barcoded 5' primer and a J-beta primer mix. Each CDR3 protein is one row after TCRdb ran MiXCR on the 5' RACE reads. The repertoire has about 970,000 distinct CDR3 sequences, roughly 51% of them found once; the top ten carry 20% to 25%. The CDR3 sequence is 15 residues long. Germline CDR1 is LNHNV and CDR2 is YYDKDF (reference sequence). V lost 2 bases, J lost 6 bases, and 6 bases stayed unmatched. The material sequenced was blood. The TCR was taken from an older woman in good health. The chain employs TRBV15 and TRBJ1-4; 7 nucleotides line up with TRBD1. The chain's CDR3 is CATSRLRGRDEKLFF. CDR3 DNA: TGTGCCACCAGCAGATTGAGGGGGCGAGATGAAAAACTGTTTTTT. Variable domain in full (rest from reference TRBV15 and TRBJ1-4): DAMVIQNPRYQVTQFGKPVTLSCSQTLNHNVMYWYQQKSSQAPKLLFHYYDKDFNNEADTPDNFQSRRPNTSFCFLDIRSPGLGDTAMYLCATSRLRGRDEKLFFGSGTQLSVL.